These 2 T cell receptor beta chains share one sample of origin, sequenced in a study of T cells in Graves' hyperthyroidism and ophthalmopathy. What was amplified from RNA transcripts were TCR beta CDR3 regions. In the first-round RT-PCR of the TCR CDR3, the HTBI primer set was used. From the multiplex PCR reads, TCRdb called clonotypes with MiXCR, one entry per CDR3 protein. The sample includes hundreds of thousands of distinct CDR3 sequences, roughly a fifth of them seen just once. The sample comprised blood. All receptors derive from a man aged 50-59 years with Graves' ophthalmopathy.

The V and J genes are TRBV20-1 and TRBJ1-3; 7 bases map to TRBD1. The CDR3 contains 14 residues. Trimming at V came to 2 bases and at J to 4 bases, leaving 5 bases not matched to a gene. CDR1 DFQATT and CDR2 SNEGSKA come from the germline V gene (reference sequence). CDR3 loop: CSARPPGQGNTIYF. As DNA, the CDR3 is TGCAGTGCTAGACCCCCGGGACAGGGAAACACCATATATTTT.

The chain combines TRBV6-7 with TRBJ2-1; 16 nucleotides agree with TRBD2. TRBV6-7 is filed as an ORF, its function uncertain. The CDR3 consists of 21 residues. V lost 2 bases and J lost 0; bases outside the gene matches: 10. The CDR3, as DNA: TGTGCCAGCAGTTACGTCCCGGGACTAGCGGGAGGGCGGAGCTCCTACAATGAGCAGTTCTTC. This gives the protein CASSYVPGLAGGRSSYNEQFF.